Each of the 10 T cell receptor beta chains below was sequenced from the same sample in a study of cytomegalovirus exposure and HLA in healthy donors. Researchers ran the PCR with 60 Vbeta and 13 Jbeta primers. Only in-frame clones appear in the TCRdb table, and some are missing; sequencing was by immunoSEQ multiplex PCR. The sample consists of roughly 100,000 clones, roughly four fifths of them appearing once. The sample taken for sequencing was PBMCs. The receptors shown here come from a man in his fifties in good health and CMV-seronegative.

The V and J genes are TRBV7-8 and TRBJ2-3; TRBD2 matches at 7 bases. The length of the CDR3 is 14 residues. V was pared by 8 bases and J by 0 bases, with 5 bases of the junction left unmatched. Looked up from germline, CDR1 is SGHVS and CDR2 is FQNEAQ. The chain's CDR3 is CASHRLASTDTQYF. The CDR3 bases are TGTGCCAGCCATAGACTAGCTAGCACAGATACGCAGTATTTT.

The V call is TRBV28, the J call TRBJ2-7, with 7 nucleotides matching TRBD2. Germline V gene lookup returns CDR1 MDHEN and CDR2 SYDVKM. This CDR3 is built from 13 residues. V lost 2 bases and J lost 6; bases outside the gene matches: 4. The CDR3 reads CASSLGLVPEQYF. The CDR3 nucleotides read TGTGCCAGCAGTTTAGGACTAGTACCCGAGCAGTACTTC.

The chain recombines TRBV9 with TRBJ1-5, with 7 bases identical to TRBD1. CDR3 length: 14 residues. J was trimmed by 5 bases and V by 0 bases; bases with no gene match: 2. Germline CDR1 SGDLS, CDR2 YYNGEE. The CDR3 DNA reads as TGTGCCAGCAGCGTAGGGGACAGCCATCAGCCCCAGCATTTT. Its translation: CASSVGDSHQPQHF.

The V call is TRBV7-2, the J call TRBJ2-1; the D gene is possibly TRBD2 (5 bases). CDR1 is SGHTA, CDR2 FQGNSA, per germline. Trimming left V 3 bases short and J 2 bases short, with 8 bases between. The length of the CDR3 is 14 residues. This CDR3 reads CASSFGGPYNEQFF. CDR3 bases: TGTGCCAGCAGCTTTGGCGGGCCCTACAATGAGCAGTTCTTC.

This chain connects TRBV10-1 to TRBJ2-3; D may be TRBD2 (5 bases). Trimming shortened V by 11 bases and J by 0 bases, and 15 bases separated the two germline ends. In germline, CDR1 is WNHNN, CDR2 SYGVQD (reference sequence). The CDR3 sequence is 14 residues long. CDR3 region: CADRTSPSTDTQYF. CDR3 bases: TGCGCCGACCGGACTTCTCCCAGCACAGATACGCAGTATTTT.

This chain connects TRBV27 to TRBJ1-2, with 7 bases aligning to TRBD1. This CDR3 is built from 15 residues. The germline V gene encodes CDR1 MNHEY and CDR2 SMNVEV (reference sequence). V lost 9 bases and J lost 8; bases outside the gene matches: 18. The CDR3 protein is CARGKPYRGLWGYTF. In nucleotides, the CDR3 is TGTGCCAGGGGGAAACCCTACAGGGGTCTTTGGGGCTACACCTTC.

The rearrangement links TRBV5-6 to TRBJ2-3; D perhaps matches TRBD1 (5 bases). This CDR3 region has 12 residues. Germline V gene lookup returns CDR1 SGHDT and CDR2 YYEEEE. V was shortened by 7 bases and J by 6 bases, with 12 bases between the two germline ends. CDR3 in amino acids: CASGRDSDTQYF. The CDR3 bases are TGTGCCAGCGGCAGGGATTCGGATACGCAGTATTTT.

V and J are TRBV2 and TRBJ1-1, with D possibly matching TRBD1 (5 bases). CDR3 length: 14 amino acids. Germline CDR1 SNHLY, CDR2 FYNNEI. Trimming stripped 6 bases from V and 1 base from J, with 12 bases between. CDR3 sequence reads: CASSAETANTEAFF. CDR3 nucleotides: TGTGCCAGCAGCGCCGAGACAGCGAACACTGAAGCTTTCTTT. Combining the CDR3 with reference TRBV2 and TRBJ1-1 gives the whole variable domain EPEVTQTPSHQVTQMGQEVILRCVPISNHLYFYWYRQILGQKVEFLVSFYNNEISEKSEIFDDQFSVERPDGSNFTLKIRSTKLEDSAMYFCASSAETANTEAFFGQGTRLTVV.

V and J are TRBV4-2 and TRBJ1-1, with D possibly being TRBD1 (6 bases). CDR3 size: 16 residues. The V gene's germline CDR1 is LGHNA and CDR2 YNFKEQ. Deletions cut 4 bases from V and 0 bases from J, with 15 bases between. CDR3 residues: CASSPTDRLLNTEAFF. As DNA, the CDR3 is TGTGCCAGCAGCCCCACCGACAGGCTACTGAACACTGAAGCTTTCTTT.

Written as DNA, the CDR3 is TGTGCCAGCGGACGACAGGGGGTGTACGAGCAGTACTTC. This codes for CASGRQGVYEQYF. The genes are TRBV6-5 and TRBJ2-7; 9 bases map to TRBD1. Per the germline V gene, CDR1 is MNHEY and CDR2 is SVGAGI. The CDR3 contains 13 residues. Trimming at V came to 8 bases and at J to 4 bases, leaving 6 bases not matched to a gene.